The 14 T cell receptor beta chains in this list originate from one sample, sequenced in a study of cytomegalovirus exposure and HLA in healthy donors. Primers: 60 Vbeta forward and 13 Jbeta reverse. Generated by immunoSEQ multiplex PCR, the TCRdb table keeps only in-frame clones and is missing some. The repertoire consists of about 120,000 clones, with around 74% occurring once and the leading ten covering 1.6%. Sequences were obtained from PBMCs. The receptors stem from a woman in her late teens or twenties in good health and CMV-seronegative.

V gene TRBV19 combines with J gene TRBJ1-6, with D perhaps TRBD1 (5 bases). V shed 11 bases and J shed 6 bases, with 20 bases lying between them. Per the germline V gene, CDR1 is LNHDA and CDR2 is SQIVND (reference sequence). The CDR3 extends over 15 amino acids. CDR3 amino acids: CASDPGQGFNSPLHF. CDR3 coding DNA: TGTGCCTCCGACCCGGGTCAGGGCTTTAATTCACCCCTCCACTTT.

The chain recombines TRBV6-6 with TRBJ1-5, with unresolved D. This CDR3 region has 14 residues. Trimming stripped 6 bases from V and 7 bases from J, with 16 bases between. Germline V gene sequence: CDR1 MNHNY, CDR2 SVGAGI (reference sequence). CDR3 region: CASRGNKGAQPQHF. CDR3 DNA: TGTGCCAGCAGGGGGAACAAGGGAGCGCAGCCCCAGCATTTT.

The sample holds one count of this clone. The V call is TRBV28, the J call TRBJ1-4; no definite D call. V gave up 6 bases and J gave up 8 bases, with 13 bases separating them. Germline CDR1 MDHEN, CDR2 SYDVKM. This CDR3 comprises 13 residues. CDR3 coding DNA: TGTGCCAGCAGCCTCAAGCTACAGGAAAAACTGTTTTTT. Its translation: CASSLKLQEKLFF.

The CDR3 sequence is CASSQGTVQETQYF. The DNA of the CDR3 is TGCGCCAGCAGCCAAGGGACAGTCCAAGAGACCCAGTACTTC. The chain joins TRBV4-1 to TRBJ2-5; D possibly corresponds to TRBD1 (6 bases). This CDR3 comprises 14 residues. With 1 base removed from V and 1 base from J, the gap between germline ends came to 7 bases. Germline assignment: CDR1 MGHRA and CDR2 YSYEKL.

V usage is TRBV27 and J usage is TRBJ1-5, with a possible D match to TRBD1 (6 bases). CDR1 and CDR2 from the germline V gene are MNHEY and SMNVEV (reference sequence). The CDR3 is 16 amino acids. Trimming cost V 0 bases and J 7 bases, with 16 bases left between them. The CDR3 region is CASSLSGGLTLQPQHF. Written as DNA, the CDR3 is TGTGCCAGCAGTTTATCCGGGGGGCTCACATTGCAGCCCCAGCATTTT.

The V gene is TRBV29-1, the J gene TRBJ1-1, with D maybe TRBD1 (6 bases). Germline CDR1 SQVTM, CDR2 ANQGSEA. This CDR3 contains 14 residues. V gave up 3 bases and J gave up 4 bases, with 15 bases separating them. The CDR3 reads CSVDYRDVSTEAFF. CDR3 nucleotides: TGCAGCGTTGATTACAGGGACGTGAGCACTGAAGCTTTCTTT.

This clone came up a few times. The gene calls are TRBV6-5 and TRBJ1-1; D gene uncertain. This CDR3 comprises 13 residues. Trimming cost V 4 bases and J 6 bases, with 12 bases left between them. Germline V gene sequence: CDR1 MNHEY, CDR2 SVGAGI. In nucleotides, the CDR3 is TGTGCCAGCAGTTTGGGGAGAAGGGCTGAAGCTTTCTTT. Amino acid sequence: CASSLGRRAEAFF.

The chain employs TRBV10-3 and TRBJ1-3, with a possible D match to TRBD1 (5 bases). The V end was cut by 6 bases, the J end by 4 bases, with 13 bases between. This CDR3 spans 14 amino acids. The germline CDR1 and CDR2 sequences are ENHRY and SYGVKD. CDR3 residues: CAISGGVSGNTIYF. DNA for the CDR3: TGTGCCATCAGCGGAGGGGTATCAGGAAACACCATATATTTT.

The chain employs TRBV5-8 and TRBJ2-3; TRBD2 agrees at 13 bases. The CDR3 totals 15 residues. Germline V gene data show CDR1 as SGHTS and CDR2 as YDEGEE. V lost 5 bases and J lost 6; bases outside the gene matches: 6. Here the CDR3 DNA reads TGTGCCAGCAGTGGACTAGCGGGGGACCGGGATACGCAGTATTTT. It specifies CASSGLAGDRDTQYF.

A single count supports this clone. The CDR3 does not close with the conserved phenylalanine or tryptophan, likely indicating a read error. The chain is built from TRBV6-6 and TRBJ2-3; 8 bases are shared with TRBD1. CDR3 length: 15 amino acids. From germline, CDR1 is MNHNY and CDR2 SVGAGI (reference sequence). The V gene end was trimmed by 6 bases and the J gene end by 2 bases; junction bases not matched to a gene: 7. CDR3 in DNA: TGTGCCAGCAGCCCAAGGACAGGGCTCACAGATACGCAGTATGTT. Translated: CASSPRTGLTDTQYV.

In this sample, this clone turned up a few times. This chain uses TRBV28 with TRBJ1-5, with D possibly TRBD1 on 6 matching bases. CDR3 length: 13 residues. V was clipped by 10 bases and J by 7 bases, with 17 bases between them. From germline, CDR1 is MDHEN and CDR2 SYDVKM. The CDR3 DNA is TGTGCCACCAGAGGGGGGGCTGAGCAGCCCCAGCATTTT. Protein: CATRGGAEQPQHF.

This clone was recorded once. CDR3: CASSVAVGPREDTIYF. The CDR3 DNA sequence: TGTGCCAGCAGCGTAGCGGTCGGTCCGAGGGAGGACACCATATATTTT. The chain employs TRBV9 and TRBJ1-3; no reliable D call. The CDR3 covers 16 residues. V lost 0 bases and J 8 bases, leaving 18 bases between the germline ends. Germline CDR1 reads SGDLS; CDR2 reads YYNGEE.

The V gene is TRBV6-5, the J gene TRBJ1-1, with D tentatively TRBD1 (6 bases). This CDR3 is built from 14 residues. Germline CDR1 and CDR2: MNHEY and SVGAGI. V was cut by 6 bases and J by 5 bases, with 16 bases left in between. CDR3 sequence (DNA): TGTGCCAGCAGGATCAGGGGTGAAGTGACTGAAGCTTTCTTT. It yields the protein CASRIRGEVTEAFF.

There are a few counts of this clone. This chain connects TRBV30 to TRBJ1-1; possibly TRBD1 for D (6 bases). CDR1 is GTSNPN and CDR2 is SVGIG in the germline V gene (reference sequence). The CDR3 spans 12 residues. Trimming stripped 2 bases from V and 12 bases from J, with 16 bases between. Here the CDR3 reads CAWSMSGTITFF. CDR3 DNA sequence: TGTGCCTGGAGTATGTCCGGGACAATTACTTTCTTT.